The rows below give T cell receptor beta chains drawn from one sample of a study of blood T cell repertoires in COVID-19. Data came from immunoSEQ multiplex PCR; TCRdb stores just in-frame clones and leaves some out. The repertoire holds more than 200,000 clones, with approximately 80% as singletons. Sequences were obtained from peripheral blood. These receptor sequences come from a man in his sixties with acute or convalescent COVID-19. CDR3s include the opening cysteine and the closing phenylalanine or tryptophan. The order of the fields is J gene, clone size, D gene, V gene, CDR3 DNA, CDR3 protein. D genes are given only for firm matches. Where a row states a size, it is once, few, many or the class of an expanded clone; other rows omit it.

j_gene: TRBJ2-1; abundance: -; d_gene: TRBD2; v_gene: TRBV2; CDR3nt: TGTGCCAGCAGTGAGGGAGCGGGAGGGAGGCAGTTCTTC; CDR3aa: CASSEGAGGRQFF
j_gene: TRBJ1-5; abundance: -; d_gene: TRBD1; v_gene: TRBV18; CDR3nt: TGTGCCAGCTCACCAGCCTCTAGTTCGGGACAGACCAATCAGCCCCAGCATTTT; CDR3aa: CASSPASSSGQTNQPQHF
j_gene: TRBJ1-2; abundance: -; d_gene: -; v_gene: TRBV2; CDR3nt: TGTGCCAGCAGTGAAGCGCAGATCTATGGCTACACCTTC; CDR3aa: CASSEAQIYGYTF
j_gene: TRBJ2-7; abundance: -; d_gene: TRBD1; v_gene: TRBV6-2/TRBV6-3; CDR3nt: TGTGCCAGCAGTACAGGGGCACCCCTTACTGAGTACTTC; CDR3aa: CASSTGAPLTEYF
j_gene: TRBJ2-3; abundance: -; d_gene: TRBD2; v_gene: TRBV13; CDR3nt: TGTGCCAGCAGCTTCGGCGGGGGGGCTGATCCAGATACGCAGTATTTT; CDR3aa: CASSFGGGADPDTQYF
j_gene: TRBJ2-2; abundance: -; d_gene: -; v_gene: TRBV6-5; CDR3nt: TGTGCCAGCAATACTCCCGAAACCGGGGAGCTGTTTTTT; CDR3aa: CASNTPETGELFF
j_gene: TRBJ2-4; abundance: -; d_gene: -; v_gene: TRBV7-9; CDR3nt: TGTGCCAGCAGCTTAGTAACAGGGATGACCAAAAACATTCAGTACTTC; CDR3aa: CASSLVTGMTKNIQYF
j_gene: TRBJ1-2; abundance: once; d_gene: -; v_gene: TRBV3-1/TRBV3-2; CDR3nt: TGTGCCAGTCAAAAGGGAGATTATGGCTACACCTTC; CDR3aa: CASQKGDYGYTF
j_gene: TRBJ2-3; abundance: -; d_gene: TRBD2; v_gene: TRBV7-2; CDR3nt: TGTGCCAGCAGCTTGGGGATTTTGCGGGGGGCCGGAGGATCAGATACGCAGTATTTT; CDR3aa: CASSLGILRGAGGSDTQYF
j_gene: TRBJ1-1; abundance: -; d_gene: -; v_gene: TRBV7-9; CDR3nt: TGTGCCAGCAGCTTTGAGGGAATGAACACTGAAGCTTTCTTT; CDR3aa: CASSFEGMNTEAFF
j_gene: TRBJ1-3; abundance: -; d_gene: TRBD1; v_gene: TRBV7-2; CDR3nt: TGTGCCAGCAGTCCACAGGGGGTCACCTCTGGAAACACCATATATTTT; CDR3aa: CASSPQGVTSGNTIYF
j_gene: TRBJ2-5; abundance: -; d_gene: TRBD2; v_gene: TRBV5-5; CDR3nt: TGTGCCAGCAGCTTACTAGCGGGGGGCCCTCCAAGTACCCAGTACTTC; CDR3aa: CASSLLAGGPPSTQYF
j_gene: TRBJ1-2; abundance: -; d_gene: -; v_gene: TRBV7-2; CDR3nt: TGTGCCAGCAGCTTAGCGGCGGGAGGGGATGGAGGCTACACCTTC; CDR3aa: CASSLAAGGDGGYTF
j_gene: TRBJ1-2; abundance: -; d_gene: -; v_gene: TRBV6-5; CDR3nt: TGTGCCAGCAGTTACTGGGGCCAGGGGCGCTATGGCTACACCTTC; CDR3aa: CASSYWGQGRYGYTF
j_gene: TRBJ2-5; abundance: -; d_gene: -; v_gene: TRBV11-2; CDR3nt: TGTGCCAGCAGCTTAGATCTTGGGGGGTTGACCCAGTACTTC; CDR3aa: CASSLDLGGLTQYF
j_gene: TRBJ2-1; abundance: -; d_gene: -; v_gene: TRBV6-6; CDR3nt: TGTGCCAGCAGACCACTGAGCTCCTACAATGAGCAGTTCTTC; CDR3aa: CASRPLSSYNEQFF
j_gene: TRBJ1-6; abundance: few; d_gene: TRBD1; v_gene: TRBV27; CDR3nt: TGTGCCAGCAGGGGACAGACTAATTCACCCCTCCACTTT; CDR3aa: CASRGQTNSPLHF